The sequence of this T cell receptor (beta chain) was determined in a study of metastatic and nonmetastatic thyroid tumors. At the level of the study: Where malignant and benign thyroid patients were concerned, repertoires were compared across blood and tumor or nodule tissue.

Study-level points and caveats: Relative to benign nodules, malignant thyroid tumors were reportedly characterized by significantly elevated TCR beta diversity in blood and tumor.

Turning to this clone: The antigen is not known.

No patient had received any treatment before thyroid surgery. Authors' methods: Building a distant-metastasis classifier for papillary thyroid cancer drew on CDR3 differences across clinicopathological groups. TCRdb reprocessed the PCR reads using MiXCR. The V and J calls were not made by the authors but by TCRdb's processing. Of just over 70,000 clones listed, 18% were seen once; the top ten hold around 13%. The J segment lost 6 bases and the V segment lost 3 bases, leaving 14 bases of the junction unmatched. The CDR3 totals 17 residues. Germline V gene data show CDR1 as SGHAT and CDR2 as FQDESV (reference sequence).

The clonotype comes from a female donor with papillary thyroid cancer or a benign thyroid nodule (not recorded which). Some clones in this sample may be carry-over from other donors' samples. The chain is built from TRBV11-1 and TRBJ2-1; TRBD2 aligns across 7 bases. Sequenced sample: blood. The CDR3 here is CASSLWARAGISNEQFF. For the CDR3, the DNA is TGTGCCAGCAGCTTGTGGGCCCGAGCGGGGATAAGCAATGAGCAGTTCTTC. The full variable domain, rest sourced from reference TRBV11-1 and TRBJ2-1, is EAEVAQSPRYKITEKSQAVAFWCDPISGHATLYWYRQILGQGPELLVQFQDESVVDDSQLPKDRFSAERLKGVDSTLKIQPAELGDSAMYLCASSLWARAGISNEQFFGPGTRLTVL.